In this sample, the clone carrying this T cell receptor beta chain turned up a few times. The source of the sample is a study of CD8+CD57+ T cells in acquired aplastic anemia. TCR beta VDJ and CDR3 profiles were obtained from a genomic DNA template. TCRdb re-called the reads through MiXCR, storing one row per CDR3 protein. Among 220,000 or so distinct CDR3 sequences, approximately 65% were seen once, and the ten largest hold about 60%. The CDR3 is made up of 14 amino acids. CDR1 and CDR2 from the germline V gene are SGHRS and YFSETQ. V shed 4 bases, J shed 5 bases, and the junction held 2 bases outside the gene matches. Patients chosen for sequencing had CD8+CD57+ cells that had expanded, as shown by flow cytometry.

The receptor was derived from a human donor with aplastic anemia. The sequencing input was sorted CD4+, CD8+, or CD8+CD57+ T cells (not recorded which) from PBMCs. The genes are TRBV5-1 and TRBJ2-7; 14 bases map to TRBD2. The CDR3 here is CASSKTSGRDEQYF. CDR3 DNA: TGCGCCAGCAGCAAGACTAGCGGGAGGGACGAGCAGTACTTC.